This T cell receptor beta chain was sequenced during a study of T cell clones after liver transplantation. The wider study: TCRbeta sequencing after a pre-transplant mixed lymphocyte reaction identified graft-donor-reactive clones, later tracked in post-transplant blood.

As regards this clone: Its antigen is not known.

The CDR3 covers 15 residues. V dropped 7 bases and J dropped 1 base, with 16 bases sitting between them. Germline V CDR1 and CDR2: LNHDA, SQIVND (reference sequence). Measured with immunoSEQ multiplex PCR; TCRdb has only the in-frame clones, and not every one. The sample records 55,000 to 75,000 clones, 70% to 80% being singletons. The study's findings and limits: A larger donor-reactive than third-party decline suggested partial antigen-specific deletion. Post-transplant time points were not standardized, so conclusions are preliminary.

V gene TRBV19 combines with J gene TRBJ1-2; D is uncertain. The sequence derives from a human patient who received a liver transplant. Some T cells may be graft donor cells. The sample in question was CD4+ T cells from blood, obtained at the 15-month timepoint. The CDR3 DNA is TGTGCCAGTACCTCTACGGGATCGGGTAACTATGGCTACACCTTC. Encoded protein: CASTSTGSGNYGYTF.